This T cell receptor beta chain derives from a study of cytomegalovirus exposure and HLA in healthy donors. To note about this clone: What it binds is unknown.

PCR employed 60 Vbeta and 13 Jbeta primers. Generated by immunoSEQ multiplex PCR, the TCRdb table keeps only in-frame clones and is missing some. The table includes some 190,000 clones, about 79% detected once. After removal of 5 bases from V and 4 bases from J, the junction contained 5 bases not matched to a gene. Germline lookup yields CDR1 SGHRS and CDR2 YFSETQ. The length of the CDR3 is 14 residues. Study-level findings and limits: Because they were indistinguishable, some V segments, including TRBV6-2 and TRBV6-3, were excluded.

The source material was PBMCs. The TCR comes from a man younger than 30 in good health and CMV-seronegative. The V call is TRBV5-1, the J call TRBJ2-7; 11 bases are a match to TRBD1. This chain's CDR3 is CASSPGTGGYEQYF. CDR3 bases: TGCGCCAGCAGTCCCGGGACAGGGGGTTACGAGCAGTACTTC.